This T cell receptor (beta chain) came from a study of beta chain features in type 1 diabetes. Germline V lookup: CDR1 SGHAT, CDR2 FQNNGV. This CDR3 contains 13 residues. Trimming took off 0 bases at V and 13 bases at J, with 13 bases between the two ends. Whole-study findings and limits: Among patients with Type 1 diabetes, TCRB CDR3s were moderately but significantly shorter in every one of the four CD4+ subsets. Patients showed naive, central memory and Treg TCRB repertoires that appeared more similar than those of healthy donors. Whether TCRB rearrangement is influenced by HLA type went unresolved here.

This clone occurred a few times. Its antigen is not known. All of the isolated RNA was reverse transcribed, so expressed TCRB transcripts were sequenced. The data were produced by immunoSEQ multiplex PCR, yet TCRdb's version contains in-frame clones alone and is incomplete. This sample has about 350,000 clones; roughly a fifth occur once, and the top ten carry around 0.044%. The clonotype comes from a woman aged 18-29 years in good health. The V call is TRBV11-2, the J call TRBJ2-1; D is possibly TRBD1 (7 bases). Sequences were obtained from naive CD4+ T cells from blood. Written as DNA, the CDR3 is TGTGCCAGCAGCTTAGAACAGGGGACTTTACAGTTCTTC. Protein sequence: CASSLEQGTLQFF.